A selection of T cell receptor beta chains follows, all from one sample in a study of control samples from healthy donors and cancer patients. The table came from immunoSEQ multiplex PCR; TCRdb's copy has only in-frame clones and leaves some out. The table includes tens of thousands of clones, about 87% detected once. The sequencing sample was made of PBMCs. These receptor sequences come from a woman between 55 and 75 years old with lung cancer. Both conserved end residues are part of each CDR3. D genes are given only for firm matches. Part of the rows lack a size; the others show once, few, many or a class for expanded clones.

TRBV14	TRBJ2-3	-	TRBD2	CASRGTQGLAGGPNTQYF	TGTGCCAGCCGGGGTACCCAGGGACTAGCGGGAGGGCCAAATACGCAGTATTTT
TRBV29-1	TRBJ2-1	-	TRBD2	CSVLGTSGGHGGNEQFF	TGCAGCGTCCTTGGGACTAGCGGGGGCCACGGGGGCAATGAGCAGTTCTTC
TRBV7-9	TRBJ2-1	-	-	CASSPRLGLTGLERRFF	TGTGCCAGCAGCCCCCGACTCGGGTTAACAGGGTTGGAAAGGCGGTTCTTC
TRBV15	TRBJ2-5	-	-	CATSRELVGETQYF	TGTGCCACCAGCAGAGAACTAGTAGGGGAGACCCAGTACTTC
TRBV5-6	TRBJ2-7	-	TRBD1	CASSSMDRASYEQYF	TGTGCCAGCAGCTCCATGGACAGGGCCTCCTACGAGCAGTACTTC
TRBV18	TRBJ1-2	-	TRBD1	CASSLFDKTGYGYTF	TGTGCCAGCTCACTATTCGACAAGACAGGGTACGGCTACACCTTC
TRBV7-3	TRBJ2-3	-	TRBD2	CASSPRGAGGPGDTQYF	TGTGCCAGCAGCCCCCGGGGAGCGGGAGGGCCAGGCGATACGCAGTATTTT
TRBV5-1	TRBJ2-1	-	TRBD1	CASSWGQNNEQFF	TGCGCCAGCAGCTGGGGACAGAACAATGAGCAGTTCTTC
TRBV3-1/TRBV3-2	TRBJ2-3	-	-	CASSHGSTLRFTDTQYF	TGTGCCAGCAGCCACGGCTCCACTCTTCGGTTCACAGATACGCAGTATTTT
TRBV5-1	TRBJ1-1	once	-	CASSPFEGTEAFF	TGCGCCAGCAGCCCGTTCGAGGGGACTGAAGCTTTCTTT
TRBV7-6	TRBJ2-7	-	-	CASSRGTGEQYF	TGTGCCAGCAGCCGGGGGACGGGCGAGCAGTACTTC
TRBV24-1	TRBJ2-1	-	-	CATSDPSGGAYNEQFF	TGTGCCACCAGTGACCCTTCGGGGGGCGCCTACAATGAGCAGTTCTTC
TRBV19	TRBJ1-2	-	TRBD1	CASKVTGSFYGYTF	TGTGCCAGTAAGGTGACAGGGTCATTCTATGGCTACACCTTC
TRBV12-3/TRBV12-4	TRBJ2-3	-	-	CASSLTGVDTQYF	TGTGCCAGCAGTTTAACGGGGGTGGATACGCAGTATTTT
TRBV2	TRBJ2-5	many	-	CASSKGALGETQYF	TGTGCCAGCAGCAAAGGTGCATTGGGAGAGACCCAGTACTTC
TRBV3-1/TRBV3-2	TRBJ1-4	-	-	CASRGLWGATNEKLFF	TGTGCCAGCAGAGGGCTTTGGGGAGCAACTAATGAAAAACTGTTTTTT
TRBV14	TRBJ1-6	few	-	CASSTYLGSPLHF	TGTGCCAGCAGTACCTACTTGGGCTCACCCCTCCACTTT
TRBV10-3	TRBJ2-5	-	-	CAISESGSKETQYF	TGTGCCATCAGTGAGTCGGGATCCAAAGAGACCCAGTACTTC
TRBV9	TRBJ2-2	-	-	CASSVLGTGELFF	TGTGCCAGCAGCGTTCTCGGGACCGGGGAGCTGTTTTTT
TRBV6-5	TRBJ1-1	-	-	CASSYSNPNTEAFF	TGTGCCAGCAGTTACTCGAATCCGAACACTGAAGCTTTCTTT
TRBV6-5	TRBJ1-2	-	-	CASVIQGINYGYTF	TGTGCCAGCGTAATTCAGGGAATAAACTATGGCTACACCTTC
TRBV5-1	TRBJ2-5	-	TRBD1	CASSLLTGPQETQYF	TGCGCCAGCAGCTTACTGACAGGGCCCCAAGAGACCCAGTACTTC
TRBV18	TRBJ2-7	-	-	CASSPPADYEQYF	TGTGCCAGCTCACCACCAGCGGACTACGAGCAGTACTTC
TRBV21-1	TRBJ1-4	-	-	CASSNAGQREDEKLFF	TGTGCCAGCAGCAACGCGGGACAAAGAGAGGATGAAAAACTGTTTTTT
TRBV28	TRBJ1-2	-	-	CASSSLVSYGYTF	TGTGCCAGCAGTTCACTGGTGTCCTATGGCTACACCTTC
TRBV6-5	TRBJ2-7	-	TRBD2	CASSYGSGDSYEQYF	TGTGCCAGCAGTTACGGTAGCGGGGATTCCTACGAGCAGTACTTC
TRBV7-9	TRBJ2-1	once	-	CASSHSPLVNEQFF	TGTGCCAGCAGCCACTCGCCATTAGTAAATGAGCAGTTCTTC
TRBV28	TRBJ1-5	-	-	CASSIGGYSNQPQHF	TGTGCCAGCAGCATAGGGGGGTACAGCAATCAGCCCCAGCATTTT
TRBV12-3/TRBV12-4	TRBJ2-5	once	-	CASSSRGETQYF	TGTGCCAGCAGCTCAAGGGGAGAGACCCAGTACTTC
TRBV7-9	TRBJ2-2	-	TRBD2	CASSFPSGKPNTGELFF	TGTGCCAGCAGCTTTCCTAGCGGGAAACCGAACACCGGGGAGCTGTTTTTT
TRBV4-2	TRBJ2-7	-	TRBD2	CASSQLKDSGSPYEQYF	TGTGCCAGCAGCCAATTGAAGGATAGCGGGTCTCCCTACGAGCAGTACTTC
TRBV5-4	TRBJ2-1	-	TRBD2	CASSLVSGGASYNEQFF	TGTGCCAGCAGCTTGGTTAGCGGGGGGGCTTCCTACAATGAGCAGTTCTTC
TRBV5-5	TRBJ2-1	-	-	CASSLNEQFF	TGTGCCAGCAGCCTGAATGAGCAGTTCTTC
TRBV24-1	TRBJ2-5	-	TRBD2	CATSAGGLASRGETQYF	TGTGCCACCAGTGCGGGGGGACTAGCCTCCCGGGGAGAGACCCAGTACTTC
TRBV14	TRBJ1-2	once	-	CASSPLSLSRGYTF	TGTGCCAGCAGCCCCCTCTCTTTGTCCCGGGGCTACACCTTC
TRBV30	TRBJ2-1	-	-	CAWTPPARENNEQFF	TGTGCCTGGACCCCGCCCGCCAGGGAAAACAATGAGCAGTTCTTC
TRBV25-1	TRBJ1-4	-	TRBD1	CASSVPGQGILFF	TGTGCCAGCAGTGTACCGGGACAGGGTATCCTGTTTTTT
TRBV19	TRBJ1-1	-	-	CASSIRDGNEAFF	TGTGCCAGTAGTATTAGGGACGGCAATGAAGCTTTCTTT
TRBV18	TRBJ1-1	-	-	CASSPGGLQEAFF	TGTGCCAGCTCACCAGGGGGGTTACAAGAAGCTTTCTTT
TRBV7-9	TRBJ1-5	-	-	CASSLPQISNQPQHF	TGTGCCAGCAGCTTACCACAGATTAGCAATCAGCCCCAGCATTTT
TRBV24-1	TRBJ2-2	-	TRBD1	CATRADRGGTGELFF	TGTGCCACCAGAGCGGACAGGGGAGGCACCGGGGAGCTGTTTTTT
TRBV28	TRBJ1-2	-	TRBD1	CASSFGQARYGYTF	TGTGCCAGCAGTTTTGGACAGGCCCGCTATGGCTACACCTTC
TRBV9	TRBJ1-5	-	-	CASSYGTGGNQPQHF	TGTGCCAGCAGTTACGGGACGGGGGGTAATCAGCCCCAGCATTTT
TRBV28	TRBJ2-7	few	-	CASSLGRPLSYEQYF	TGTGCCAGCAGTTTGGGGAGGCCTCTCTCCTACGAGCAGTACTTC
TRBV5-4	TRBJ2-3	-	-	CASSLVSGSVVDTQYF	TGTGCCAGCAGCTTGGTCTCCGGGAGCGTGGTAGATACGCAGTATTTT
TRBV6-5	TRBJ1-3	-	TRBD1	CASSYRGLSGNTIYF	TGTGCCAGCAGTTACAGGGGGCTGTCTGGAAACACCATATATTTT
TRBV6-4	TRBJ2-7	-	-	CASSEGPSYEQYF	TGTGCCAGCAGTGAAGGGCCCTCCTACGAGCAGTACTTC
TRBV28	TRBJ2-2	-	TRBD2	CASRGRLAGALPQELFF	TGTGCCAGCAGGGGCCGACTAGCGGGAGCCCTCCCCCAGGAGCTGTTTTTT
TRBV11-3	TRBJ2-7	-	TRBD1	CASSHDRVHEQYF	TGTGCCAGCAGCCACGACAGGGTCCACGAGCAGTACTTC
TRBV5-1	TRBJ2-5	-	TRBD1	CASSLSGGAETQYF	TGCGCCAGCAGCTTGTCAGGGGGCGCAGAGACCCAGTACTTC
TRBV12-3/TRBV12-4	TRBJ2-1	-	-	CATLLDGYNEQFF	TGTGCCACCCTACTGGATGGATACAATGAGCAGTTCTTC
TRBV28	TRBJ2-1	few	-	CASSPGGVGDEQFF	TGTGCCAGCAGTCCCGGAGGAGTGGGAGATGAGCAGTTCTTC
TRBV12-3/TRBV12-4	TRBJ1-1	-	-	CASSLRNTEAFF	TGTGCCAGCAGTTTGAGGAACACTGAAGCTTTCTTT
TRBV2	TRBJ1-5	-	-	CASSEQRVGNQPQHF	TGTGCCAGCAGCGAACAAAGGGTGGGCAATCAGCCCCAGCATTTT
TRBV7-3	TRBJ2-3	-	-	CASSRGQRTDTQYF	TGTGCCAGCAGTCGAGGACAGCGCACAGATACGCAGTATTTT
TRBV27	TRBJ2-7	-	TRBD2	CPYLAVSYEQYF	TGTCCGTATCTAGCGGTTTCCTACGAGCAGTACTTC
TRBV7-2	TRBJ2-2	-	-	CASSFDRSAGELFF	TGTGCCAGCAGCTTCGACAGAAGCGCCGGGGAGCTGTTTTTT
TRBV5-1	TRBJ1-2	-	-	CASSGATNYGYTF	TGCGCCAGCAGCGGGGCCACTAACTATGGCTACACCTTC
TRBV7-9	TRBJ2-3	once	-	CASGAEGDTQYF	TGTGCCAGCGGGGCCGAAGGTGATACGCAGTATTTT